Listed here is a single T cell receptor beta chain. Antigen: not known. A junction end diverges from the germline sequence, so it may reflect a read error. The data belong to a study of blood T cells in healthy people across ages. General study results and limits: While age rose, TCR beta diversity per million T cells dropped in a roughly linear way. Naive CD4+ cells and diversity were both higher in long-lived donors than in aged donors.

CDR1 and CDR2 (germline): DFQATT, SNEGSKA (reference sequence). The CDR3 is made up of 12 amino acids. Together with a sample-barcoded 5' primer, a J-beta primer mix was included in a second PCR lasting roughly 6 to 12 cycles. Each cDNA molecule received a tag from a template-switch adaptor that had 12 random nucleotides. All samples gave at least 3 million CDR3-containing paired-end reads. Via MiXCR, TCRdb re-called the 5' RACE reads, giving one row per CDR3 protein. Of approximately 1.5 million distinct CDR3 sequences listed, 35% to 45% are singletons. The V call is TRBV20-1, the J call TRBJ2-7; D gene ambiguous. The sequenced sample was blood. This clonotype was sampled from a woman in her late teens or twenties in good health. The CDR3 sequence is CIARRSYNEQYF. DNA for the CDR3: TGCATTGCTAGACGATCCTACAATGAGCAGTACTTC.